The rows below give T cell receptor beta chains drawn from one sample of a study of T cell repertoires in aging, cancer and after chemotherapy. TCRdb reprocessed the multiplex PCR reads via MiXCR and lists one record per CDR3 protein. The sample holds 3,000 to 3,500 distinct CDR3 sequences; around 45% are singletons and the top ten take just under 35%. Sample: blood. The receptor source for this set is a human donor with a blood cancer. CDR3s include the opening cysteine and the closing phenylalanine or tryptophan. Each record gives: CDR3 DNA, CDR3 protein, J gene, V gene, D gene, clone size. D genes are given only for firm matches. Clone size appears in some rows only: once, few, many, or a class for an expanded clone.

CDR3nt: TGTGCCTCCTGGGGTGTCGGGAAAAATGAAAAACTGTTTTTT; CDR3aa: CASWGVGKNEKLFF; j_gene: TRBJ1-4; v_gene: TRBV5-4; d_gene: -; abundance: few
CDR3nt: TGTGCCAGCAGCGTTGACCTTTATCTCGGGGGCAATGAGCAGTTCTTC; CDR3aa: CASSVDLYLGGNEQFF; j_gene: TRBJ2-1; v_gene: TRBV6-2/TRBV6-3; d_gene: -; abundance: -
CDR3nt: TGCGCCAGCAGCCAAGGGGCGGGGCGGGGCGCCGGAGATACGCAGTATTTT; CDR3aa: CASSQGAGRGAGDTQYF; j_gene: TRBJ2-3; v_gene: TRBV4-3; d_gene: -; abundance: -
CDR3nt: TGCAGCGTTGAGGTAGGGCTTCATGAGAATGGCTACACCTTC; CDR3aa: CSVEVGLHENGYTF; j_gene: TRBJ1-2; v_gene: TRBV29-1; d_gene: -; abundance: few
CDR3nt: TGCAGTGCTGACAGGACTAGCGGGAGCACAGATACGCAGTATTTT; CDR3aa: CSADRTSGSTDTQYF; j_gene: TRBJ2-3; v_gene: TRBV20-1; d_gene: TRBD2; abundance: -
CDR3nt: TGTGCCACGCCGGGACAGGATAACACCGGGGAGCTGTTTTTT; CDR3aa: CATPGQDNTGELFF; j_gene: TRBJ2-2; v_gene: TRBV10-3; d_gene: TRBD1; abundance: -
CDR3nt: TGTGCCACCAGCAGCCCATACCTAGCCAAAAACATTCAGTACTTC; CDR3aa: CATSSPYLAKNIQYF; j_gene: TRBJ2-4; v_gene: TRBV15; d_gene: -; abundance: -
CDR3nt: TGTGCCGGCGGACTAGCGGGGGACTACACTAGCACAGATACGCAGTATTTT; CDR3aa: CAGGLAGDYTSTDTQYF; j_gene: TRBJ2-3; v_gene: TRBV6-5; d_gene: TRBD2; abundance: -
CDR3nt: TGTGCCAGCAGGGAACCGACAGGGTCAGAGACCCAGTACTTC; CDR3aa: CASREPTGSETQYF; j_gene: TRBJ2-5; v_gene: TRBV6-5; d_gene: TRBD1; abundance: -
CDR3nt: TGTGCCAGTAGTACCCAGGCAGCGGGGGGAGGAGAGACCCAGTACTTC; CDR3aa: CASSTQAAGGGETQYF; j_gene: TRBJ2-5; v_gene: TRBV19; d_gene: TRBD2; abundance: -
CDR3nt: TGTGCCAGCAGTACCCCTAGCGTTGGAGATACGCAGTATTTT; CDR3aa: CASSTPSVGDTQYF; j_gene: TRBJ2-3; v_gene: TRBV28; d_gene: -; abundance: -
CDR3nt: TGTGCCAGCAGCCGGGGACAGAGCCAAGAGACCCAGTACTTC; CDR3aa: CASSRGQSQETQYF; j_gene: TRBJ2-5; v_gene: TRBV7-2; d_gene: TRBD1; abundance: -
CDR3nt: TGTGCCAGCCACCTAGCGGGGGGCTACGAGCAGTACTTC; CDR3aa: CASHLAGGYEQYF; j_gene: TRBJ2-7; v_gene: TRBV6-2/TRBV6-3; d_gene: TRBD2; abundance: -
CDR3nt: TGTGCCAGCAGCCTAGTAGAGACCCAGTACTTC; CDR3aa: CASSLVETQYF; j_gene: TRBJ2-5; v_gene: TRBV6-5; d_gene: -; abundance: -
CDR3nt: TGTGCCAGCTCACAGGCGACTAGCGAAGTGGGGTCACAAGAGACCCAGTACTTC; CDR3aa: CASSQATSEVGSQETQYF; j_gene: TRBJ2-5; v_gene: TRBV18; d_gene: TRBD2; abundance: few
CDR3nt: TGTGCCAGCTCACAGGGGAATAGGGAGACCCAGTACTTC; CDR3aa: CASSQGNRETQYF; j_gene: TRBJ2-5; v_gene: TRBV18; d_gene: -; abundance: -
CDR3nt: TGCAGCGCCAGAGGAGGCCGGACGAACACTGAAGCTTTCTTT; CDR3aa: CSARGGRTNTEAFF; j_gene: TRBJ1-1; v_gene: TRBV29-1; d_gene: -; abundance: -
CDR3nt: TGTGCCAGCAGCACATATCTAACAGGGCTTCTGGAGACCCAGTACTTC; CDR3aa: CASSTYLTGLLETQYF; j_gene: TRBJ2-5; v_gene: TRBV5-4; d_gene: -; abundance: few
CDR3nt: TGTGCCAGCAGCTTGGGGCTCAGCTCCTATAATTCACCCCTCCACTTT; CDR3aa: CASSLGLSSYNSPLHF; j_gene: TRBJ1-6; v_gene: TRBV5-4; d_gene: -; abundance: -
CDR3nt: TGTGTCTGGAGTAAGGGCCAGCCCCAGCATTTT; CDR3aa: CVWSKGQPQHF; j_gene: TRBJ1-5; v_gene: TRBV30; d_gene: -; abundance: -